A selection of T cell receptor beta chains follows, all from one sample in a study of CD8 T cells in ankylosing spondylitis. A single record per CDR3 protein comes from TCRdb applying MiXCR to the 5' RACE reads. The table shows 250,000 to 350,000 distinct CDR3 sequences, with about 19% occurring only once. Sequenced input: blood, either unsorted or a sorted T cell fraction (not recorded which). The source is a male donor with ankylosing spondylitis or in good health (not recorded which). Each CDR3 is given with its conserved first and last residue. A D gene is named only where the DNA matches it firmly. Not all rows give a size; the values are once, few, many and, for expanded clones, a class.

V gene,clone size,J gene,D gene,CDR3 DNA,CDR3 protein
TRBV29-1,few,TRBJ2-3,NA,TGCAGCGGGCTGGGGGTAGATACGCAGTATTTT,CSGLGVDTQYF
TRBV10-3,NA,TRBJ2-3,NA,TGTGCCATCAGCGCCTTGGGGGGTAGCGGCACAGATACGCAGTATTTT,CAISALGGSGTDTQYF
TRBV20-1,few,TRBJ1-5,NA,TGCAGTGCCGTGGAGGCGGTTCAGCCCCAGCATTTT,CSAVEAVQPQHF
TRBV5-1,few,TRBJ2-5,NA,TGCGCCAGCAGCAAGGCTGGGACTCCCCAAGAGACCCAGTACTTC,CASSKAGTPQETQYF
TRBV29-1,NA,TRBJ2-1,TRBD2,TGCAGCGTTCAAGCGGGGGGGCCTGGTGAGCAGTTCTTC,CSVQAGGPGEQFF
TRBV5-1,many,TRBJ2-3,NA,TGCGCCAGCAACCCCAACTCAGATACGCAGTATTTT,CASNPNSDTQYF
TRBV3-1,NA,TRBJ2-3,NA,TGTGGCAGCAGCCTCGGGTCCTCCACTTGGTATTTT,CGSSLGSSTWYF
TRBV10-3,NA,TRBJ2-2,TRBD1,TGTGCCATCAGGAGGACAGGGGACACCGGGGAGCTGTTTTTT,CAIRRTGDTGELFF
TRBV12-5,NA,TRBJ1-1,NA,TGTGCTAGTGGTTTTACCGGGACACAGAACACTGAAGCTTTCTTT,CASGFTGTQNTEAFF
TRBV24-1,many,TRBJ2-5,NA,TGTGCCACCAGTGATGGGGGTCAAGAGACCCAGTACTTC,CATSDGGQETQYF
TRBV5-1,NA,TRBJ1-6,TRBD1,TGCGCCAGCAGCCTGGACAGGGATTCACCCCTCCACTTT,CASSLDRDSPLHF
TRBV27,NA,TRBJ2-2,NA,TGTGCCAACAGTGGGTCTAGCATCGGGGAGCTGTTTTTT,CANSGSSIGELFF
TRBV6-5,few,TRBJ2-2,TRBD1,TGTGCCAGCAGTTACTCCGGGACAGCAAACACCGGGGAGCTGTTTTTT,CASSYSGTANTGELFF
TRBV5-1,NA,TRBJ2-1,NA,TGCGCCAGCAGCTTGGCCAATTCGCCGGGCGGAGAGCAGTTCTTC,CASSLANSPGGEQFF
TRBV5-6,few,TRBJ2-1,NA,TGTGCCAGCAGCTCCCGTCTAAGCAGGGCCTACAATGAGCAGTTCTTC,CASSSRLSRAYNEQFF
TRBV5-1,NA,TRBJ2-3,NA,TGCGCCAGCAGCTTGTACGGGAGCTCCCCAGATACGCAGTATTTT,CASSLYGSSPDTQYF
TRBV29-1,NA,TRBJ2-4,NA,TGCAGCGTTCGGCAGGGCGGGGCCAAAAACATTCAGTACTTC,CSVRQGGAKNIQYF
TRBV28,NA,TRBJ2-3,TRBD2,TGTGCCAGCAGTTCCTCTTTGACTAGCAACGCAGATACGCAGTATTTT,CASSSSLTSNADTQYF
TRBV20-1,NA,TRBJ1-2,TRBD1,TGCAGTGCCAACAGGGGGCGTAACTATGGCTACACCTTC,CSANRGRNYGYTF
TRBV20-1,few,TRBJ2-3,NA,TGCAGTGCTAGCCGGCAGCAGAACTTAGATACGCAGTATTTT,CSASRQQNLDTQYF
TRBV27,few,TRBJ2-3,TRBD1,TGTGCCAGCAGTTTCCGATGGACAGGGAGCACAGATACGCAGTATTTT,CASSFRWTGSTDTQYF
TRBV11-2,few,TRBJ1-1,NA,TGTGCCAGCAGCCCGATCGTCGGCACTGAAGCTTTCTTT,CASSPIVGTEAFF
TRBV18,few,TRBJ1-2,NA,TGTGCCAGCTCACCTCCAGGGGATAACTATGGCTACACCTTC,CASSPPGDNYGYTF
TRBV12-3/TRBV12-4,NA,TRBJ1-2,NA,TGTGCCAGCAGTTTCCCAACCCGGTCCTATGGCTACACCTTC,CASSFPTRSYGYTF
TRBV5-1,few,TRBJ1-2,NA,TGCGCCAGCAGCTCATTTAACCGACTCGGCGGCTACACCTTC,CASSSFNRLGGYTF
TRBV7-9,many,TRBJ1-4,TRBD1,TGTGCCAGCAGCTCTGACCGGGACAGCCATGAAAAACTGTTTTTT,CASSSDRDSHEKLFF
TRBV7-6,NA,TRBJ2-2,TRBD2,TGTGCCAGCAGCTTCCAAGCGGGGGGGTTGCCCGGGGAGCTGTTTTTT,CASSFQAGGLPGELFF
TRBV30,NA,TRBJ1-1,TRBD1,TGTGCCTGGAGTGTAATAGGGCAGAACAGGGGCACCGAAGCTTTCTTT,CAWSVIGQNRGTEAFF
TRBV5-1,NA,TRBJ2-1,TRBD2,TGCGCCAGCAGGCTAGCGGGGGGAGTCAATGAGCAGTTCTTC,CASRLAGGVNEQFF
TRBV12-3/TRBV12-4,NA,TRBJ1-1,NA,TGTGCCAGCACTCCACCGGGGCTATTCACTGAAGCTTTCTTT,CASTPPGLFTEAFF
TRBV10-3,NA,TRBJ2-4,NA,TGTGCCATCAGTGAGTCCGGGTCCACTCTAGCCAAAAACATTCAGTACTTC,CAISESGSTLAKNIQYF
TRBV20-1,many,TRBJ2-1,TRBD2,TGCAGTGCTCCTCGGACTAGCGCGGGGAGTGAGCAGTTCTTC,CSAPRTSAGSEQFF
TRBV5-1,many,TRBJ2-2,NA,TGCGCCAGCAGCTTGGTCGCAGGGTTAAACACCGGGGAGCTGTTTTTT,CASSLVAGLNTGELFF
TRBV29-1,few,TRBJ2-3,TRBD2,TGCAGCTTCGGGACTAGCGGGGGAGGCACGCAGTATTTT,CSFGTSGGGTQYF
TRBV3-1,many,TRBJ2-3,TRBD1,TGTGCCAGCAGCCCTAACAGGGGTGATACGCAGTATTTT,CASSPNRGDTQYF
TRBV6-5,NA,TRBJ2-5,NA,TGTGCCAGCAGCTCAGGGGAAGAGACCCAGTACTTC,CASSSGEETQYF
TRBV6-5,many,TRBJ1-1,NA,TGTGCCAGCAGTTACGGGCAGAACACTGAAGCTTTCTTT,CASSYGQNTEAFF
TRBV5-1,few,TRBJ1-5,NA,TGCGCCAGCAGGCCTACCGCCGAGTCCGACACTCCTCCGCATTTT,CASRPTAESDTPPHF
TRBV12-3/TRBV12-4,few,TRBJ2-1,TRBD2,TGTGCCAGCTCACGGGGGGGGCCCTACAATGAGCAGTTCTTC,CASSRGGPYNEQFF
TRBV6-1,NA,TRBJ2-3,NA,TGTGCCAGCAGTGAATCCCCAGGACATCACACAGATACGCAGTATTTT,CASSESPGHHTDTQYF
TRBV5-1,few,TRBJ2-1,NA,TGCGCCAGCAGCTTCATTGACAGCAACAATGAGCAGTTCTTC,CASSFIDSNNEQFF
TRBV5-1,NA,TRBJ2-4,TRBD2,TGCGCCAGCAGCTTGGATTATAGCGGGAGAGCCAAAAACATTCAGTACTTC,CASSLDYSGRAKNIQYF
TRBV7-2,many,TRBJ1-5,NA,TGTGCCAGCAGCTTAGGTGGGGGCGGCAATCAGCCCCAGCATTTT,CASSLGGGGNQPQHF